These 25 T cell receptor beta chains were all obtained from the same sample, sequenced in a study of identical twins (dated by TCRdb to the mid-2010s). Library method: 5' RACE. Sequencing was carried out with an Illumina HiSeq 2000. TCRdb reprocessed the public reads (quality trimming at Q25 with fastp, clone calling with MiXCR) and kept in-frame beta chains. Entries are consolidated by CDR3 protein sequence, retaining the most common genes and DNA. The sample data list 600,000 to 700,000 distinct CDR3 sequences, and 20% to 25% of these were observed just once. Roughly 4% of the sample is held by the ten biggest clonotypes. The sample was also reused in another study, on T cells expressing NK-cell markers.

The sample was PBMCs. All receptors come from a woman aged 18-29 years in good health.

The chain carries TRBV5-4 and TRBJ2-1; a weak D match, TRBD1 (6 bases). This CDR3 spans 13 amino acids. Per the germline V gene, CDR1 is SGHNT and CDR2 is YYREEE (reference sequence). V was pared by 4 bases and J by 9 bases, with 14 bases between. The CDR3 DNA reads as TGTGCCAGCAGCCCAAGGGGGAGCGCTGAGCAGTTCTTC. Its translation: CASSPRGSAEQFF.

J is TRBJ1-1 and V is TRBV7-6; D remains unclear. CDR1 and CDR2 from the germline V gene are SGHVS and FNYEAQ. The CDR3 sequence is 15 residues long. Deletions cut 5 bases from V and 0 bases from J, with 13 bases between. The CDR3 region is CASSRLSFLNTEAFF. The CDR3 DNA follows: TGTGCCAGCAGCCGGTTAAGCTTCTTGAACACTGAAGCTTTCTTT. Drawing the rest from reference TRBV7-6 and TRBJ1-1, the complete variable domain is GAGVSQSPRYKVTKRGQDVALRCDPISGHVSLYWYRQALGQGPEFLTYFNYEAQQDKSGLPNDRFSAERPEGSISTLTIQRTEQRDSAMYRCASSRLSFLNTEAFFGQGTRLTVV.

This clonotype was picked up many times. This chain links TRBV6-5 with TRBJ2-1; the D is unclear. The CDR3 runs to 12 residues. The germline V and J ends were trimmed by 6 bases and 10 bases, with 13 bases remaining between them. CDR1 and CDR2 from the germline V gene are MNHEY and SVGAGI. CDR3 nucleotides: TGTGCCAGCAGCCCCCGAATGGGCGAGCAGTTCTTC. It is translated as CASSPRMGEQFF.

J is TRBJ2-1 and V is TRBV5-6, with 8 bases matching TRBD2. CDR1 and CDR2 from the germline V gene are SGHDT and YYEEEE. The trim removed 4 bases at V and 0 bases at J, leaving 3 bases unmatched. The CDR3 has 15 residues. The CDR3 coding sequence is TGTGCCAGCAGCCCGGGAGGGGGCTCCTACAATGAGCAGTTCTTC. Residues: CASSPGGGSYNEQFF.

This clonotype was seen more than once but under ten times. The chain recombines TRBV6-5 with TRBJ2-5; D tentatively fits TRBD1 or TRBD2 (5 bases each). The germline V gene encodes CDR1 MNHEY and CDR2 SVGAGI. The length of the CDR3 is 15 residues. V was trimmed by 2 bases and J by 9 bases, leaving 19 bases between them. CDR3 protein: CASSYPLMGLEAQYF. The CDR3 region has the DNA TGTGCCAGCAGTTACCCCCTTATGGGGCTGGAGGCCCAGTACTTC.

This clonotype has a count of ten or more. J is TRBJ2-5 and V is TRBV30; the match to TRBD2 covers 7 bases. Trimming cost V 3 bases and J 5 bases; bases outside gene matches: 9. CDR1 and CDR2 (germline): GTSNPN, SVGIG (reference sequence). The CDR3 covers 14 residues. The CDR3 DNA reads TGTGCCTGGAGACGACTAGCCCGGGGGGAGACCCAGTACTTC. Its translation: CAWRRLARGETQYF.

Ten or more counts support this clonotype. The chain couples TRBV12-3 or TRBV12-4 to TRBJ1-2; tentative D call: TRBD1 (5 bases). This CDR3 has 11 amino acids. V was clipped by 8 bases and J by 7 bases, with 11 bases between them. Written as DNA, the CDR3 is TGTGCCAGCGGATTAGGGGCTGGCTACACCTTC. Protein sequence: CASGLGAGYTF.

A few counts support this clonotype. J is TRBJ2-7 and V is TRBV12-3 or TRBV12-4, with 8 bases aligning to TRBD2. There are 15 residues in the CDR3. J lost 3 bases, V lost 2 bases, and 6 bases had no gene match. The CDR3 sequence: CASSLPSGFRYEQYF. The CDR3 region has the DNA TGTGCCAGCAGTTTACCTAGCGGGTTTCGCTACGAGCAGTACTTC.

This clonotype has a handful of counts. V is TRBV27 and J is TRBJ2-7; 11 bases are shared with TRBD1. The CDR3 sequence is 15 residues long. Unmatched junction bases numbered 6, after V lost 5 bases and J lost 3 bases. In germline, CDR1 is MNHEY, CDR2 SMNVEV (reference sequence). The chain's CDR3 is CASSITGTGGYEQYF. The CDR3 DNA follows: TGTGCCAGCAGTATCACCGGGACAGGGGGCTACGAGCAGTACTTC.

This chain joins TRBV5-1 and TRBJ2-7; no reliable D call. Between the trimmed V and J ends, which lost 5 bases and 2 bases, there was a span of 17 bases. This CDR3 has 15 residues. Per germline, CDR1 SGHRS and CDR2 YFSETQ. This CDR3 is CASSSDNLLTYEQYF. The CDR3 DNA reads TGCGCCAGCAGTTCAGACAACCTACTTACCTACGAGCAGTACTTC.

This clonotype has just a few counts. The chain uses TRBV6-2 or TRBV6-3 and TRBJ2-7; D unresolved. Trimming left V 2 bases short and J 3 bases short, with 14 bases between. CDR3 length: 15 amino acids. The germline gives CDR1 MNHEY, CDR2 SVGEGT. CDR3 coding DNA: TGTGCCAGCAGTTACCACTCCCTCGGCGGCTACGAGCAGTACTTC. Translation: CASSYHSLGGYEQYF.

V usage is TRBV20-1 and J usage is TRBJ2-5; 10 nucleotides match TRBD2. Germline CDR1 DFQATT, CDR2 SNEGSKA (reference sequence). The trim removed 7 bases at V and 5 bases at J, leaving 16 bases unmatched. This CDR3 contains 16 residues. This chain's CDR3 is CSVRSTSGDFGETQYF. In DNA form, the CDR3 reads TGCAGTGTCCGAAGTACTAGCGGGGATTTTGGCGAGACCCAGTACTTC.

The rearrangement uses TRBV5-5 and TRBJ2-7; D remains unclear. The ends were cut back, 0 bases at V and 5 bases at J, with 6 bases in the middle. CDR1 is SGHKS and CDR2 is YYEKEE in the germline V gene (reference sequence). The CDR3 extends over 12 amino acids. The CDR3 here is CASSLAEDEQYF. The DNA for the CDR3 is TGTGCCAGCAGCTTGGCCGAAGACGAGCAGTACTTC. The full variable domain, in which reference TRBV5-5 and TRBJ2-7 provide the parts outside the CDR3, is DAGVTQSPTHLIKTRGQQVTLRCSPISGHKSVSWYQQVLGQGPQFIFQYYEKEERGRGNFPDRFSARQFPNYSSELNVNALLLGDSALYLCASSLAEDEQYFGPGTRLTVT.

The sample holds many counts of this clonotype. For the CDR3, the DNA is TGTGCCAGCAGACCGGGACATTCTTCCTACGAGCAGTACTTC. Translation gives CASRPGHSSYEQYF. This chain joins TRBV12-3 or TRBV12-4 and TRBJ2-7, with D perhaps matching TRBD1 (6 bases). V lost 6 bases and J lost 1, with 13 bases in between. The CDR3 covers 14 residues.

This clonotype appeared a few times. This rearrangement joins TRBV10-1 to TRBJ1-2; D not resolved. V lost 0 bases to trimming and J lost 10 bases, with 12 bases between them. Germline-derived CDR1 and CDR2 are WNHNN and SYGVQD (reference sequence). This CDR3 is 13 amino acids long. CDR3 sequence: CASSESSGKDYTF. In DNA form, the CDR3 reads TGCGCCAGCAGTGAGTCGTCGGGAAAGGACTACACCTTC.

This clonotype occurred a few times. The chain couples TRBV12-3 or TRBV12-4 to TRBJ1-2; D call uncertain. The V end was cut by 3 bases, the J end by 10 bases, with 15 bases between. The CDR3 runs to 13 residues. The CDR3 DNA is TGTGCCAGCAGTTTTGCGACAAGCCAGCCCTACACCTTC. Translation gives CASSFATSQPYTF.

This chain joins TRBV10-1 and TRBJ2-7, with TRBD2 identical over 9 bases. Germline V CDR1 and CDR2: WNHNN, SYGVQD (reference sequence). The trim removed 0 bases at V and 1 base at J, leaving 4 bases unmatched. This CDR3 spans 16 amino acids. The CDR3 nucleotides read TGCGCCAGCAGTGAGTCCCTAGCGGGGTTATCCTACGAGCAGTACTTC. This translates into CASSESLAGLSYEQYF.

The chain combines TRBV11-2 with TRBJ1-2; the D is unclear. Germline values: CDR1 SGHAT, CDR2 FQNNGV. Trimming pared 6 bases from V and 5 bases from J, leaving 13 bases between. The length of the CDR3 is 13 residues. Here the CDR3 reads CASSPDPAYGYTF. CDR3 DNA sequence: TGTGCCAGCAGTCCCGACCCTGCATATGGCTACACCTTC.

This clonotype was recorded a few times. The chain couples TRBV20-1 to TRBJ1-5; D might be TRBD1 (6 bases). V lost 3 bases and J lost 2, with 14 bases in between. CDR1 DFQATT and CDR2 SNEGSKA come from the germline V gene (reference sequence). CDR3 length equals 15 residues. CDR3 DNA sequence: TGCAGTGCTAGTTTTCTGGACAGAGGCAATCAGCCCCAGCATTTT. Translating gives CSASFLDRGNQPQHF.

The chain joins TRBV27 to TRBJ2-3; D remains unclear. CDR3 length equals 13 residues. Trimming took 7 bases from V and 4 from J, leaving 12 bases between them. Per germline, CDR1 MNHEY and CDR2 SMNVEV (reference sequence). The DNA for the CDR3 is TGTGCCAGCAAGGCTCTAACCTCAGATACGCAGTATTTT. As protein: CASKALTSDTQYF.

The chain combines TRBV5-5 with TRBJ2-7; D remains ambiguous. The germline V and J ends were trimmed by 0 bases and 3 bases, with 10 bases remaining between them. The CDR3 loop spans 14 amino acids. Per the germline V gene, CDR1 is SGHKS and CDR2 is YYEKEE (reference sequence). The CDR3 here is CASSLGHFYYEQYF. For the CDR3, the DNA is TGTGCCAGCAGCTTGGGGCATTTCTACTACGAGCAGTACTTC.

This clonotype has a count of ten or more. The rearrangement links TRBV12-3 or TRBV12-4 to TRBJ1-6; D is unresolved. Trimming shortened V by 3 bases and J by 7 bases, and 4 bases separated the two germline ends. The CDR3 has 12 residues. CDR3 sequence reads: CASSFSNSPLHF. CDR3 DNA sequence: TGTGCCAGCAGTTTCTCAAATTCACCCCTCCACTTT.

At least ten counts were recorded for this clonotype. The chain uses TRBV5-1 and TRBJ2-3; 9 bases are a match to TRBD2. This CDR3 spans 15 amino acids. Germline V gene sequence: CDR1 SGHRS, CDR2 YFSETQ. Trimming took 4 bases from V and 4 from J; bases not matched to a gene: 7. For the CDR3, the DNA is TGCGCCAGCAGCCGTAGCGGGAGTGAGGCAGATACGCAGTATTTT. This encodes CASSRSGSEADTQYF.

V gene TRBV15 combines with J gene TRBJ1-2; TRBD1 aligns across 7 bases. Per germline, CDR1 LNHNV and CDR2 YYDKDF (reference sequence). V was clipped by 0 bases and J by 0 bases; unmatched bases: 4. The CDR3 extends over 16 amino acids. CDR3 in amino acids: CATSRDQTGTNYGYTF. The CDR3 DNA is TGTGCCACCAGCAGAGACCAGACAGGGACTAACTATGGCTACACCTTC.

This clonotype was seen a few times. The chain recombines TRBV12-3 or TRBV12-4 with TRBJ2-1, with 10 bases that match TRBD2. This CDR3 is 16 amino acids long. V was pared by 4 bases and J by 6 bases, with 9 bases of the junction left unmatched. DNA of the CDR3: TGTGCCAGCAGTTATGCTAGCGGGAGTGGGGGCAATGAGCAGTTCTTC. It specifies CASSYASGSGGNEQFF.